Each of the 10 T cell receptor beta chains below was sequenced from the same sample in a study of T cell responses to AZD1222 COVID-19 vaccine. This table comes from immunoSEQ multiplex PCR, and its TCRdb copy is limited to in-frame clones, with some not included. Here the sample spans 90,000 to 100,000 clones, roughly 89% being singletons. The sample consisted of peripheral blood, taken on day 0 of AZD1222 vaccination. Every receptor here comes from an adult in good health.

This chain uses TRBV9 with TRBJ1-1; unclear D gene. V lost 2 bases and J lost 0, with 8 bases in between. Germline CDR1 SGDLS, CDR2 YYNGEE. This CDR3 has 14 amino acids. This chain's CDR3 is CASSVESMNTEAFF. Here the CDR3 DNA reads TGTGCCAGCAGCGTCGAAAGCATGAACACTGAAGCTTTCTTT.

The chain is built from TRBV9 and TRBJ2-5; the match to TRBD1 covers 8 bases. The V gene's germline CDR1 is SGDLS and CDR2 YYNGEE. Trimming cost V 3 bases and J 6 bases; bases outside gene matches: 10. The CDR3 totals 15 residues. The CDR3 here is CASSAPPGGAQTQYF. For the CDR3, the DNA is TGTGCCAGCAGCGCTCCTCCAGGGGGCGCGCAGACCCAGTACTTC.

The chain joins TRBV5-8 to TRBJ1-6; TRBD1 is a possible D gene (5 bases). V lost 4 bases to trimming and J lost 0 bases, with 11 bases between them. CDR3 length: 16 amino acids. The V gene's germline CDR1 is SGHTS and CDR2 YDEGEE. DNA of the CDR3: TGTGCCAGCAGCCGGGGCCCCAGCTCCTATAATTCACCCCTCCACTTT. This translates into CASSRGPSSYNSPLHF.

This clone was seen a handful of times. The V gene is TRBV9, the J gene TRBJ2-2; 9 bases fit TRBD1. V shed 0 bases, J shed 7 bases, and the junction held 4 bases outside the gene matches. The CDR3 is 15 residues long. Germline V lookup: CDR1 SGDLS, CDR2 YYNGEE. The CDR3: CASSVETGGIGELFF. In nucleotides, the CDR3 is TGTGCCAGCAGCGTAGAGACAGGGGGGATCGGGGAGCTGTTTTTT.

The V and J genes are TRBV19 and TRBJ2-7; D is perhaps TRBD2 (5 bases). Trimming stripped 5 bases from V and 3 bases from J, with 11 bases between. CDR3 length: 13 amino acids. In germline, CDR1 is LNHDA, CDR2 SQIVND (reference sequence). The CDR3 reads CASSPAGRYEQYF. The CDR3 DNA reads as TGTGCCAGTAGTCCCGCGGGCCGCTACGAGCAGTACTTC. The full variable domain, its missing parts supplied by reference TRBV19 and TRBJ2-7, is DGGITQSPKYLFRKEGQNVTLSCEQNLNHDAMYWYRQDPGQGLRLIYYSQIVNDFQKGDIAEGYSVSREKKESFPLTVTSAQKNPTAFYLCASSPAGRYEQYFGPGTRLTVT.

There are a few counts of this clone. The genes are TRBV7-3 and TRBJ2-5; maybe TRBD1 (6 bases). The CDR3 is made up of 15 amino acids. V was trimmed by 1 base and J by 4 bases, leaving 13 bases between them. Germline V gene lookup returns CDR1 SGHTA and CDR2 FQGTGA. CDR3 region: CASSLKVTGIETQYF. The DNA for the CDR3 is TGTGCCAGCAGCTTAAAGGTTACAGGGATAGAGACCCAGTACTTC.

The genes are TRBV2 and TRBJ2-2, with D hard to call. CDR3 size: 15 residues. Germline CDR1 SNHLY, CDR2 FYNNEI. Trimming left V 2 bases short and J 5 bases short, with 12 bases between. The CDR3 reads CASSERAGRTGELFF. CDR3 DNA: TGTGCCAGCAGTGAAAGGGCAGGCAGGACCGGGGAGCTGTTTTTT. The entire variable domain, with the rest obtained from reference TRBV2 and TRBJ2-2, is as follows: EPEVTQTPSHQVTQMGQEVILRCVPISNHLYFYWYRQILGQKVEFLVSFYNNEISEKSEIFDDQFSVERPDGSNFTLKIRSTKLEDSAMYFCASSERAGRTGELFFGEGSRLTVL.

The gene calls are TRBV11-2 and TRBJ1-6; D not certain. The germline CDR1 and CDR2 sequences are SGHAT and FQNNGV. Trimming removed 0 bases at V and 3 bases at J, with 9 bases between. This CDR3 has 16 residues. This CDR3 is CASSLDRVRYNSPLHF. CDR3 nucleotides: TGTGCCAGCAGCTTAGATCGGGTGCGCTATAATTCACCCCTCCACTTT.

The V call is TRBV2, the J call TRBJ2-3; maybe TRBD2 (6 bases). This CDR3 region has 13 residues. The germline V and J ends were trimmed by 5 bases and 8 bases, with 14 bases remaining between them. Germline V lookup: CDR1 SNHLY, CDR2 FYNNEI. The CDR3 nucleotides read TGTGCCAGCAGTCCACTAAGGGAGGCTACGCAGTATTTT. Protein: CASSPLREATQYF.

The rearrangement joins TRBV27 to TRBJ1-3, with D maybe TRBD1 (5 bases). The CDR3 runs 12 residues. With 5 bases removed from V and 8 bases from J, the gap between germline ends came to 10 bases. CDR1 and CDR2 (germline): MNHEY, SMNVEV (reference sequence). The chain's CDR3 is CASSRDRDTIYF. For the CDR3, the DNA is TGTGCCAGCAGTAGGGACCGAGACACCATATATTTT.